These T cell receptor beta chains were read from a single sample in a study of T cells in Graves' hyperthyroidism and ophthalmopathy. TCRdb passed the multiplex PCR reads through MiXCR, listing each CDR3 protein once. The sample includes around 450,000 distinct CDR3 sequences, approximately 13% of them seen just once. Material: blood. All receptors derive from a woman aged 18-29 years with Graves' hyperthyroidism. Each CDR3 is given with its conserved first and last residue. The D gene is left open where the match is weak. Clone size is given for some rows only: seen once, a few or many times, or a class if the clone is expanded.

d_gene: -
abundance: -
j_gene: TRBJ2-1
v_gene: TRBV27
len: 16
CDR3nt: TGTGCCAGCAGTTTATTTTCCGGGACCCTATACAATGAGCAGTTCTTC
CDR3aa: CASSLFSGTLYNEQFF

d_gene: -
abundance: -
j_gene: TRBJ2-1
v_gene: TRBV4-1
len: 12
CDR3nt: TGCGCCAGCAGCCTAAATAGCCGGGAGCAGTTCTTC
CDR3aa: CASSLNSREQFF

d_gene: -
abundance: few
j_gene: TRBJ2-7
v_gene: TRBV27
len: 14
CDR3nt: TGTGCCAGCAGCTTGGCAGGGTGGTCCTACGAGCAGTACTTC
CDR3aa: CASSLAGWSYEQYF

d_gene: TRBD2
abundance: many
j_gene: TRBJ2-1
v_gene: TRBV20-1
len: 15
CDR3nt: TGCAGCCTTGACGGGCGGGAGGGCCGCGAAAATGAGCAGTTCTTC
CDR3aa: CSLDGREGRENEQFF

d_gene: TRBD2
abundance: -
j_gene: TRBJ2-2
v_gene: TRBV6-2/TRBV6-3
len: 18
CDR3nt: TGTGCCAGCAGTTACTCGTTTTCGGCGGGGGTAAACACCGGGGAGCTGTTTTTT
CDR3aa: CASSYSFSAGVNTGELFF

d_gene: TRBD1
abundance: -
j_gene: TRBJ1-1
v_gene: TRBV20-1
len: 12
CDR3nt: TGCAGTGCTGGAAAGACAGGGGTTGAAGCTTTCTTT
CDR3aa: CSAGKTGVEAFF

d_gene: -
abundance: many
j_gene: TRBJ1-1
v_gene: TRBV6-1
len: 13
CDR3nt: TGTGCCAGCTCCTCAGGACGTGGAACTGAAGCTTTCTTT
CDR3aa: CASSSGRGTEAFF

d_gene: TRBD1
abundance: many
j_gene: TRBJ1-1
v_gene: TRBV2
len: 14
CDR3nt: TGTGCCAGCAGAAGGGACAGGAAGAACACTGAAGCTTTCTTT
CDR3aa: CASRRDRKNTEAFF

d_gene: -
abundance: many
j_gene: TRBJ1-1
v_gene: TRBV20-1
len: 11
CDR3nt: TGCAGTGCTATAGGGAACACTGAAGCTTTCTTT
CDR3aa: CSAIGNTEAFF

d_gene: -
abundance: many
j_gene: TRBJ1-1
v_gene: TRBV12-3/TRBV12-4
len: 14
CDR3nt: TGTGCCAGCAGTTTACAGCTGTGGAACACTGAAGCTTTCTTT
CDR3aa: CASSLQLWNTEAFF

d_gene: -
abundance: many
j_gene: TRBJ1-2
v_gene: TRBV28
len: 13
CDR3nt: TGTGCCAGCAGACGGGACGGTGCCTATGGCTACACCTTC
CDR3aa: CASRRDGAYGYTF

d_gene: -
abundance: once
j_gene: TRBJ2-7
v_gene: TRBV6-1
len: 13
CDR3nt: TGTGCCAGCAGCAGGGGACGATCCTACGAGCAGTACTTC
CDR3aa: CASSRGRSYEQYF

d_gene: -
abundance: many
j_gene: TRBJ2-1
v_gene: TRBV12-3/TRBV12-4
len: 14
CDR3nt: TGTGCCAGCAGTTTAGGGCGGTACTACAATGAGCAGTTCTTC
CDR3aa: CASSLGRYYNEQFF

d_gene: -
abundance: -
j_gene: TRBJ2-3
v_gene: TRBV9
len: 14
CDR3nt: TGTGCCAGCAGCGGGGGACGGATGGCTGATACGCAGTATTTT
CDR3aa: CASSGGRMADTQYF

d_gene: -
abundance: many
j_gene: TRBJ1-4
v_gene: TRBV5-1
len: 12
CDR3nt: TGCGCCAGCAGCTTTAGTCGTGAAAAACTGTTTTTT
CDR3aa: CASSFSREKLFF

d_gene: TRBD2
abundance: many
j_gene: TRBJ2-5
v_gene: TRBV29-1
len: 17
CDR3nt: TGCAGCGTTGGTACCAACGGACTAGCGGGAGGGGTAGAGACCCAGTACTTC
CDR3aa: CSVGTNGLAGGVETQYF

d_gene: -
abundance: many
j_gene: TRBJ1-2
v_gene: TRBV28
len: 13
CDR3nt: TGTGCCAGCAGTACCACTAAGGTGGGGGGCTACACCTTC
CDR3aa: CASSTTKVGGYTF

d_gene: -
abundance: -
j_gene: TRBJ2-5
v_gene: TRBV15
len: 11
CDR3nt: TGTGCCACCAGCTTTCGAGAGACCCAGTACTTC
CDR3aa: CATSFRETQYF

d_gene: TRBD2
abundance: many
j_gene: TRBJ2-3
v_gene: TRBV12-3/TRBV12-4
len: 16
CDR3nt: TGTGCCAGTACCTCTCTCGGACTAGCGGGGAGGGATACGCAGTATTTT
CDR3aa: CASTSLGLAGRDTQYF

d_gene: TRBD2
abundance: many
j_gene: TRBJ2-3
v_gene: TRBV29-1
len: 14
CDR3nt: TGCAGCGTTGTCGTCGGGAGGCGAACAGATACGCAGTATTTT
CDR3aa: CSVVVGRRTDTQYF

d_gene: TRBD1
abundance: many
j_gene: TRBJ2-1
v_gene: TRBV11-2
len: 15
CDR3nt: TGTGCCAGCAGCCGACAGGGCCTTACCTACAATGAGCAGTTCTTC
CDR3aa: CASSRQGLTYNEQFF

d_gene: TRBD1
abundance: many
j_gene: TRBJ1-2
v_gene: TRBV27
len: 17
CDR3nt: TGTGCCAGCAGTCCACGGACAGGGGGCCCAACCAACTATGGCTACACCTTC
CDR3aa: CASSPRTGGPTNYGYTF

d_gene: TRBD2
abundance: many
j_gene: TRBJ2-3
v_gene: TRBV5-1
len: 16
CDR3nt: TGCGCCAGCAGCTTGGGAGCGGGAGATCGGACAGATACGCAGTATTTT
CDR3aa: CASSLGAGDRTDTQYF

d_gene: -
abundance: -
j_gene: TRBJ1-1
v_gene: TRBV20-1
len: 12
CDR3nt: TGCAGTGCTAGTGGGCCGAACACTGAAGCTTTCTTT
CDR3aa: CSASGPNTEAFF

d_gene: -
abundance: -
j_gene: TRBJ1-2
v_gene: TRBV2
len: 13
CDR3nt: TGTGCCAGCAGAACGCCAGCTAACTATGGCTACACCTTC
CDR3aa: CASRTPANYGYTF

d_gene: -
abundance: many
j_gene: TRBJ2-1
v_gene: TRBV18
len: 16
CDR3nt: TGTGCCAGCTCACCACTCATGACTAACGGCTACAATGAGCAGTTCTTC
CDR3aa: CASSPLMTNGYNEQFF

d_gene: TRBD2
abundance: many
j_gene: TRBJ2-3
v_gene: TRBV13
len: 15
CDR3nt: TGTGCCAGCAGCTTGGCGGGAGGGCACACAGATACGCAGTATTTT
CDR3aa: CASSLAGGHTDTQYF

d_gene: -
abundance: few
j_gene: TRBJ2-7
v_gene: TRBV12-3/TRBV12-4
len: 13
CDR3nt: TGTGCCAGCAGTTTTGAAGGGAGCTACGAGCAGTACTTC
CDR3aa: CASSFEGSYEQYF

d_gene: -
abundance: many
j_gene: TRBJ1-1
v_gene: TRBV15
len: 15
CDR3nt: TGTGCCACCAGCAGAGATCTTGAAGGAAGCAACGAAGCTTTCTTT
CDR3aa: CATSRDLEGSNEAFF

d_gene: -
abundance: many
j_gene: TRBJ2-1
v_gene: TRBV28
len: 12
CDR3nt: TGTGCCAGCAGTTTATTTACTAATGAGCAGTTCTTC
CDR3aa: CASSLFTNEQFF

d_gene: TRBD2
abundance: -
j_gene: TRBJ2-2
v_gene: TRBV12-3/TRBV12-4
len: 15
CDR3nt: TGTGCCAGCAGCGGGGTAGCGGGAGACACCGGGGAGCTGCTTTTT
CDR3aa: CASSGVAGDTGELLF

d_gene: TRBD2
abundance: many
j_gene: TRBJ2-1
v_gene: TRBV7-9
len: 19
CDR3nt: TGTGCCAGCAGCTTAGCGAGTCTAGCGGGAAAGGGAAACTACAATGAGCAGTTCTTC
CDR3aa: CASSLASLAGKGNYNEQFF

d_gene: -
abundance: many
j_gene: TRBJ2-5
v_gene: TRBV20-1
len: 13
CDR3nt: TGCAGTGCTTCAGCCGGGGGCGGGGAGACCCAGTACTTC
CDR3aa: CSASAGGGETQYF

d_gene: -
abundance: many
j_gene: TRBJ2-1
v_gene: TRBV12-3/TRBV12-4
len: 14
CDR3nt: TGTGCCAGCAGTTTCCCCGGCACCTTGAATGAGCAGTTCTTC
CDR3aa: CASSFPGTLNEQFF

d_gene: -
abundance: many
j_gene: TRBJ1-4
v_gene: TRBV7-9
len: 14
CDR3nt: TGTGCCAGCACCCTTCGGGGAGGGGATGAAAAACTGTTTTTT
CDR3aa: CASTLRGGDEKLFF

d_gene: -
abundance: few
j_gene: TRBJ1-3
v_gene: TRBV7-2
len: 15
CDR3nt: TGTGCCAGCAGCCCCCTGGGGGTTGGAGGAAACACCATATATTTT
CDR3aa: CASSPLGVGGNTIYF

d_gene: TRBD1
abundance: -
j_gene: TRBJ2-7
v_gene: TRBV9
len: 15
CDR3nt: TGTGCCAGCAGCGTATCGACAGGGCGGGCCTACGAGCAGTACTTC
CDR3aa: CASSVSTGRAYEQYF

d_gene: -
abundance: many
j_gene: TRBJ1-1
v_gene: TRBV27
len: 14
CDR3nt: TGTGCCAGCAGTGCCACAGGTTCGAACACTGAAGCTTTCTTT
CDR3aa: CASSATGSNTEAFF

d_gene: -
abundance: many
j_gene: TRBJ2-7
v_gene: TRBV3-1
len: 15
CDR3nt: TGTGCCAGCAGCCAAGGCCGGGACACATCCTACGAGCAGTACTTC
CDR3aa: CASSQGRDTSYEQYF

d_gene: TRBD2
abundance: few
j_gene: TRBJ2-1
v_gene: TRBV18
len: 16
CDR3nt: TGTGCCAGCTCACCACCGCCCGGTCGGGAGGGCCGGAAGCAGTTCTTC
CDR3aa: CASSPPPGREGRKQFF

d_gene: -
abundance: -
j_gene: TRBJ1-5
v_gene: TRBV20-1
len: 13
CDR3nt: TGCAGTGCTAGCGAAGATAACAATCAGCCCCAGCATTTT
CDR3aa: CSASEDNNQPQHF

d_gene: TRBD1
abundance: many
j_gene: TRBJ1-2
v_gene: TRBV9
len: 17
CDR3nt: TGTGCCAGCAGCGGATGGGACAGATCACCCGCCAACTATGGCTACACCTTC
CDR3aa: CASSGWDRSPANYGYTF

d_gene: -
abundance: few
j_gene: TRBJ1-1
v_gene: TRBV5-1
len: 15
CDR3nt: TGCGCCAGCAGCGACCGCGGCAAGTCGGGCACTGAAGCTTTCTTT
CDR3aa: CASSDRGKSGTEAFF

d_gene: TRBD1
abundance: many
j_gene: TRBJ2-2
v_gene: TRBV12-3/TRBV12-4
len: 14
CDR3nt: TGTGCCAGCAGTGTGACAGGGTACACCGGGGAGCTGTTTTTT
CDR3aa: CASSVTGYTGELFF

d_gene: -
abundance: many
j_gene: TRBJ2-1
v_gene: TRBV11-2
len: 15
CDR3nt: TGTGCCAGCAGGAAATACCAGGGACGGTACAATGAGCAGTTCTTC
CDR3aa: CASRKYQGRYNEQFF

d_gene: TRBD2
abundance: few
j_gene: TRBJ2-2
v_gene: TRBV6-2/TRBV6-3
len: 19
CDR3nt: TGTGCCAGCAGTTACCGGACCGGGACTAGCGGGAGCTTGACCGGGGAGCTGTTTTTT
CDR3aa: CASSYRTGTSGSLTGELFF

d_gene: -
abundance: many
j_gene: TRBJ1-5
v_gene: TRBV11-2
len: 15
CDR3nt: TGTGCCAGCAGCTTAGAGATGAGTAGCAATCAGCCCCAGCATTTT
CDR3aa: CASSLEMSSNQPQHF

d_gene: -
abundance: many
j_gene: TRBJ1-5
v_gene: TRBV6-1
len: 13
CDR3nt: TGTGCCAGCAGTTATAGGGTGGGTCAGCCCCAGCATTTT
CDR3aa: CASSYRVGQPQHF

d_gene: -
abundance: many
j_gene: TRBJ2-5
v_gene: TRBV12-3/TRBV12-4
len: 12
CDR3nt: TGTGCCAGCAGTTTAGCGATTGACAGTCAGTACTTC
CDR3aa: CASSLAIDSQYF

d_gene: -
abundance: many
j_gene: TRBJ1-5
v_gene: TRBV18
len: 16
CDR3nt: TGTGCCAGCTCACCAGATCCCGGAGATAGCAATCAGCCCCAGCATTTT
CDR3aa: CASSPDPGDSNQPQHF

d_gene: -
abundance: many
j_gene: TRBJ2-1
v_gene: TRBV27
len: 16
CDR3nt: TGTGCCAGCGATATGACCGGGGCGGGTGCAGGCAATGAGCAGTTCTTC
CDR3aa: CASDMTGAGAGNEQFF

d_gene: -
abundance: many
j_gene: TRBJ2-1
v_gene: TRBV7-2
len: 16
CDR3nt: TGTGCCAGCAGCCGTCTGGGCCCTAGCTCCTACAATGAGCAGTTCTTC
CDR3aa: CASSRLGPSSYNEQFF